A single sample gave rise to the 3 T cell receptor beta chains below, sequenced in a study of blood T cells in healthy people across ages. Combining a sample-barcoded 5' primer with a J-beta primer mix, a second PCR ran for about 7 to 11 cycles. TCRdb used MiXCR to reprocess the 5' RACE reads, holding one entry per CDR3 protein. The sample carries approximately 1,000,000 distinct CDR3 sequences, around 43% recorded once. Sequenced: blood. Receptors originate from an older woman in good health.

This clonotype was observed a handful of times. The chain carries TRBV4-1 and TRBJ2-7; 9 bases map to TRBD2. This CDR3 contains 17 residues. Germline assignment: CDR1 MGHRA and CDR2 YSYEKL. The J segment lost 5 bases and the V segment lost 0 bases, leaving 11 bases of the junction unmatched. The CDR3 region has the DNA TGCGCCAGCAGCCAAGAGACGGCTAGCGGGAATCTGGACGAGCAGTACTTC. It codes for CASSQETASGNLDEQYF.

This sequence joins TRBV2 and TRBJ2-7; D tentatively fits TRBD1 or TRBD2 (5 bases each). Germline-derived CDR1 and CDR2 are SNHLY and FYNNEI. Trimming pared 2 bases from V and 1 base from J, leaving 18 bases between. The CDR3 spans 17 residues. The CDR3 DNA is TGTGCCAGCAGTGAAAGGGACCTGGGAAGAAGATCCTACGAGCAGTACTTC. It yields the protein CASSERDLGRRSYEQYF.

This clonotype was detected only a few times. The chain joins TRBV29-1 to TRBJ2-4; D is perhaps TRBD1 (5 bases). The DNA end is more similar to TRBJ2-7, so the J call may be wrong. This CDR3 has 11 amino acids. Germline V lookup: CDR1 SQVTM, CDR2 ANQGSEA. The CDR3, as DNA: TGCAGCGTTGACAGGGAAGGCGAGCAGTACTTC. The encoded protein is CSVDREGEQYF.